The entry below gives a single T cell receptor (beta chain) sequence along with its context. Its antigen is as yet unknown. The sample originates from a study of graft-versus-host responses after intestinal transplantation. Study-level information: Each transplant was multivisceral, liver-intestinal, or isolated intestinal. Overall study findings and caveats: Within the allografts of patients who had graft-donor T cell macrochimerism, graft-versus-host to host-versus-graft clonal ratios were high.

V was cut by 2 bases and J by 10 bases, with 12 bases left in between. This CDR3 comprises 12 residues. Germline V lookup: CDR1 GTSNPN, CDR2 SVGIG (reference sequence). The protocol was immunoSEQ multiplex PCR, while the TCRdb copy is restricted to in-frame clones and leaves out a portion. The data contain approximately 46,000 clones, around 84% of them singletons. The sample consisted of unstimulated CD4+ T cells sorted from spleen or lymph node cells, taken before transplant. This chain uses TRBV30 with TRBJ2-1; D is perhaps TRBD2 (5 bases). This sequence was found in a human donor who was the organ donor for an intestinal transplant. The CDR3 loop reads CAWSIGVGEQFF. DNA of the CDR3: TGTGCCTGGAGTATCGGGGTTGGCGAGCAGTTCTTC.